This TCR beta chain emerged from a study of T cells in Graves' hyperthyroidism and ophthalmopathy (dated by TCRdb to about 2019). Concerning the study at large: TCR V-J signatures able to tell the groups apart were searched for in a discovery cohort of approximately 95 patients, of whom more than 40 had Graves' ophthalmopathy and about 60 had stable Graves' hyperthyroidism. An independent validation cohort of around 19 hyperthyroidism patients and about 16 patients who later progressed to ophthalmopathy tested prospective prediction of ophthalmopathy. The 90 or so discovery patients were randomly split 7:3 into training and test sets. Thyroid tissue and blood T-cell repertoires from roughly six Graves' hyperthyroidism patients were also compared in the study. After sampling, hyperthyroidism patients received methimazole starting at 30 mg daily, and ophthalmopathy patients received high-dose intravenous methylprednisolone. According to the paper, TCR Vbeta CDR3 sequencing was carried out on about 140 peripheral blood samples, which came from about 45 ophthalmopathy, around 74 hyperthyroidism and about 17 progressor patients. Findings and caveats that apply to the study as a whole: In validation, the model predicted progression to ophthalmopathy with 65% to 71% sensitivity and less than 80% specificity, a median of approximately 6.7 months before onset. No statistical method was used to set the sample size in advance, and investigators knew the group allocation. Blood samples also contained most of the expanded thyroid clonotypes (frequency above 0.001), which suggests that blood repertoires may reflect thyroid immune responses. A 13 V-J signature model separated ophthalmopathy from stable hyperthyroidism, with over 85% sensitivity and just under 84% specificity in cross-validation and 80%/75% in testing.

The CDR3 contains 13 residues, cysteine and phenylalanine counted. Just the 39-base CDR3 DNA is kept, in frame starting at base 1. V loses 3 bases at its end and J loses 6 bases; junction bases beyond the gene matches: 1. CDR1 SNHLY and CDR2 FYNNEI were looked up in the germline V gene. TCR beta CDR3 regions were amplified from RNA transcripts. For the first round of RT-PCR on the TCR CDR3, the HTBI primer set was used together with the Qiagen OneStep RT-PCR kit. The libraries were constructed in a second round of multiplex PCR and then size-selected and purified. Paired-end sequencing of the libraries was performed with 100 bp reads on an Illumina HiSeq2000. Per the source publication's procedure: SOAPnuke was used to process the raw data, with reads discarded if the reads contained adapters or uncalled bases, had a mean Phred below 15, or lacked an exact constant-primer or identifier match. COPE v1.2.5 was used to merge high-quality paired reads, and clonotypes were defined as unique nucleotide sequences. MiTCR v1.1 was used to align the clonotypes against IMGT TRBV, TRBD and TRBJ reference segments. Only V-J combinations with frequency above 0.0001, covering roughly 99% of repertoires, were analysed. A TCS score was defined as the ratio between F50 (clonal expansion) and ExV (chaos), using BLOSUM62-based TCRdist between CDR3 peptides within each V-J. Welch's t-statistics and random forest reduced roughly 540 V-J features to about 12, which were used in a naive Bayes classifier (R e1071). The similarity between thyroid and blood repertoires was quantified using the Morisita-Horn index. TCRdb reprocessed the public reads (quality trimming at Q25 with fastp, clone calling with MiXCR) and kept in-frame beta chains. Merged by CDR3 protein, the rows form single entries marked with the most common genes and DNA. Here the V and J calls rest on TCRdb's processing, not on the authors' analysis. This sample holds about 700,000 distinct CDR3 sequences; just under 45% were observed only once. Approximately 6.8% of the sample is taken by the ten largest.

Patients with uncontrolled infections, other autoimmune diseases, pregnancy or lactation were excluded. Diagnoses were based on clinical symptoms, serum thyroxine and TRAb, thyroid ultrasound and orbital computed tomography. Total RNA was extracted using Trizol reagent, and RNA quality was assessed on an Agilent 2100 Bioanalyzer. A word on this clonotype: The antigen it binds to is not known. Base qualities are not recorded, but no much larger clone differs from it by a single base.

The material sequenced was peripheral blood or thyroid tissue (not recorded which). This receptor was identified in an adult man with Graves' disease, either hyperthyroidism or ophthalmopathy (not recorded which). This chain is built from TRBV2 and TRBJ1-4; 7 of the junction bases match TRBD1. The DNA sequence is given as TGTGCCAGCAGTGAGCAGGGGGATGAAAAACTGTTTTTT. This translates into CASSEQGDEKLFF. Where the CDR3 stops, the reference TRBV2 and TRBJ1-4 genes take over; the full variable domain is EPEVTQTPSHQVTQMGQEVILRCVPISNHLYFYWYRQILGQKVEFLVSFYNNEISEKSEIFDDQFSVERPDGSNFTLKIRSTKLEDSAMYFCASSEQGDEKLFFGSGTQLSVL.